This TCR beta chain was found in a study of vaccination effects on CD4 cells after COVID-19. Study overall: Vaccine administered to participants consisted of two doses of either BNT162b2 or mRNA-1273. Study-wide results and limits: Marked clonal contraction was seen late after vaccination (in both infection- and vaccine-induced clones).

Germline CDR1 KGHSH, CDR2 LQKENI. This CDR3 contains 15 residues. The ends lost 4 bases at V and 9 bases at J; junction bases unmatched: 6. Antigen-specific CD4+ T cell clonotypes were called by their expansion after viral peptide-pool culture in ViraFEST. Culture lasted about ten days before CD4+ T cell isolation. Infection dated between March and December 2020, before the Alpha, Beta and Delta variants reached the United States. Culturing of under 2.5 million PBMC per well took place with around 9.6 IU/ml IL-2 and approximately 9.1 ug/ml peptides. The authors replaced half the medium with IL-2 medium on days 3 and 7. In regard to this clone: Its antigen is as yet unknown.

Some clones are missing from TCRdb's copy, which holds only in-frame ones; the method was immunoSEQ multiplex PCR. This sample has 35,000 to 55,000 clones; roughly 75% occur once, and the top ten carry 25% to 30%. This TCR was sampled from a human donor who had a prior SARS-CoV-2 infection. The sample here was CD4+ T cells from PBMCs cultured with a peptide pool, taken before COVID-19 vaccination. The rearrangement links TRBV18 to TRBJ2-1, with 13 bases identical to TRBD2. CDR3 in DNA: TGTGCCAGCTCACGTGGACTAGCGGGAGAAATTGAGCAGTTCTTC. Translating it yields CASSRGLAGEIEQFF. The full variable domain, with the rest looked up from reference TRBV18 and TRBJ2-1, is NAGVMQNPRHLVRRRGQEARLRCSPMKGHSHVYWYRQLPEEGLKFMVYLQKENIIDESGMPKERFSAEFPKEGPSILRIQQVVRGDSAAYFCASSRGLAGEIEQFFGPGTRLTVL.